A selection of T cell receptor beta chains follows, all from one sample in a study of blood T cells in healthy people across ages. MiXCR was run by TCRdb on the 5' RACE reads, yielding one entry per CDR3 protein. The table shows about 2 million distinct CDR3 sequences, with roughly 52% occurring only once. The source material was blood. These TCRs come from a woman in her 40s in good health. Both conserved end residues are part of each CDR3. D genes are given only for firm matches. Some rows have no size entry. The others give once, few or many, or a class for an expanded clone.

V gene,clone size,J gene,D gene,CDR3 DNA,CDR3 protein
TRBV6-6,NA,TRBJ1-6,NA,TGTGCCATCCAGACGGGCAGGGCTTCACCCCTCCACTTT,CAIQTGRASPLHF
TRBV7-2,NA,TRBJ2-1,TRBD2,TGTGCCAGCAGCAGGACTAGCGGGGGAGAGCAGTTCTTC,CASSRTSGGEQFF
TRBV5-1,NA,TRBJ1-1,NA,TGCGCCAGCAGCTCCGGACACCCGAGCACTGAAGCTTTCTTT,CASSSGHPSTEAFF
TRBV7-8,few,TRBJ2-5,NA,TGTGCCAGCAGCAACGGTCCCCAAGAGACCCAGTACTTC,CASSNGPQETQYF
TRBV3-1,NA,TRBJ1-4,NA,TGTGCCAGCAGCCAAGAGGCCGCGCGGTCTAATGAAAAACTGTTTTTT,CASSQEAARSNEKLFF
TRBV4-3,NA,TRBJ2-7,TRBD1,TGCGCCTGCAGTCAAGACCGGGGACAGCTCTACGAGCAGTACTTC,CACSQDRGQLYEQYF
TRBV9,few,TRBJ2-7,NA,TGTGCCAGCAGCCCGACGCGAGGGATTTCCTACGAGCAGTACTTC,CASSPTRGISYEQYF
TRBV20-1,NA,TRBJ1-5,TRBD1,TGCAGTGCTCATACAGGGGGGAGACAGCCCCAGCATTTT,CSAHTGGRQPQHF
TRBV6-5,few,TRBJ2-7,TRBD1,TGTGCCAGCAGCCCGGGACAGGGGCTGCCCTTCTACGAGCAGTACTTC,CASSPGQGLPFYEQYF
TRBV4-2,NA,TRBJ2-7,NA,TGTGCCACCCAGGCCAAGGGACCAGTCTACGAGCAGTACTTC,CATQAKGPVYEQYF
TRBV4-2,once,TRBJ1-5,NA,TGTGCCAGCAGAGCGGCGGGGGACAATCAGCCCCAGCATTTT,CASRAAGDNQPQHF